This T cell receptor (beta chain) came from a study of control samples from healthy donors and cancer patients. This CDR3 is built from 15 residues. CDR1 and CDR2 from the germline V gene are LNHDA and SQIVND (reference sequence). Trimming took 6 bases from V and 0 from J, leaving 12 bases between them. Assay used: immunoSEQ multiplex PCR; TCRdb lists only in-frame clones, some missing. The sample records about 130,000 clones, about 90% being singletons. This chain links TRBV19 with TRBJ1-3; D is perhaps TRBD1 (5 bases). The TCR comes from a woman aged 45-65 years in good health. Sequenced: blood. The CDR3 loop is CASSPGTLSGNTIYF. The DNA for the CDR3 is TGTGCCAGTAGCCCCGGGACCCTCTCTGGAAACACCATATATTTT.